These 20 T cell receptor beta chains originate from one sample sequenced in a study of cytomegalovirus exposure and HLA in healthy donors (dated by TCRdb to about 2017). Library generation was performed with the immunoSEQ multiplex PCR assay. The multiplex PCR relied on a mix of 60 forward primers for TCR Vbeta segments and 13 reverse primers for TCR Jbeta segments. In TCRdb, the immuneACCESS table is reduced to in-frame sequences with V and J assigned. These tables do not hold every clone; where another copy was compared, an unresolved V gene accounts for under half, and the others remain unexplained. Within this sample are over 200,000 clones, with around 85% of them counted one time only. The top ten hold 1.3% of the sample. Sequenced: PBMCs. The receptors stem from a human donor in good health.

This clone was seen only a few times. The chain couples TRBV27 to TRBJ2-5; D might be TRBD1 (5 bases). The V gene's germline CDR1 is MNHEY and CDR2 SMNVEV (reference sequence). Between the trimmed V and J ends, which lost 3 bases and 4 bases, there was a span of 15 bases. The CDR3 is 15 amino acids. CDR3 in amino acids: CASSFSGAVRETQYF. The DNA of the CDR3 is TGTGCCAGCAGTTTCTCTGGGGCGGTGAGAGAGACCCAGTACTTC.

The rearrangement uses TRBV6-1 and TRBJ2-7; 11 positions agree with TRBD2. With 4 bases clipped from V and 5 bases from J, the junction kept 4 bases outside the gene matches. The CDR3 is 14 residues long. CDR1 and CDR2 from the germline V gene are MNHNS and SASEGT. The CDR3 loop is CASSVTSGRNEQYF. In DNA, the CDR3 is TGTGCCAGCAGTGTCACTAGCGGGAGAAACGAGCAGTACTTC.

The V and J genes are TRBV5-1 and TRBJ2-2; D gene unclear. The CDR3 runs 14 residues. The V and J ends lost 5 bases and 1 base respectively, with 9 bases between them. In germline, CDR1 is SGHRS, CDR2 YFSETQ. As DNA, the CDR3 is TGCGCCAGCAGTTCAGGATTGAACACCGGGGAGCTGTTTTTT. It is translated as CASSSGLNTGELFF.

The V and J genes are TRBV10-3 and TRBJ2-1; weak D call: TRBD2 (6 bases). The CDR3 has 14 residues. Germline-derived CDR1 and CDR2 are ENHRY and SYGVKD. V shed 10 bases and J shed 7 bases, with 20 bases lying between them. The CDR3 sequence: CATRRREGNNEQFF. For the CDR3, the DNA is TGTGCCACCAGGAGGCGGGAAGGAAATAATGAGCAGTTCTTC.

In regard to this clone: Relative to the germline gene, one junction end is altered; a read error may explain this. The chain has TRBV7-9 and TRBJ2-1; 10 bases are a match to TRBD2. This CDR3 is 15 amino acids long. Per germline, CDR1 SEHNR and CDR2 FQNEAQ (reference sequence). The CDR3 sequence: CSSSLGSSGGNEQFF. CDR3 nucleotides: TGTTCCAGCAGCTTAGGATCTAGCGGGGGCAATGAGCAGTTCTTC.

The CDR3 nucleotides are TGTGCCAGCAGCTCCACGAACACCGGGGAGCTGTTTTTT. Translated: CASSSTNTGELFF. This chain joins TRBV7-9 and TRBJ2-2; no definite D call. V was clipped by 4 bases and J by 0 bases, with 3 bases between them. The CDR3 extends over 13 amino acids. The germline V gene encodes CDR1 SEHNR and CDR2 FQNEAQ (reference sequence).

The CDR3 reads CASSPRRAPTGANVLTF. In nucleotides, the CDR3 is TGTGCCAGCAGCCCCCGGAGGGCGCCTACTGGGGCCAACGTCCTGACTTTC. The chain couples TRBV7-9 to TRBJ2-6; the D gene is possibly TRBD2 (6 bases). The germline V gene has CDR1 SEHNR and CDR2 FQNEAQ (reference sequence). V was cut by 5 bases and J by 2 bases, with 16 bases left in between. The CDR3 runs 17 residues. Together with reference TRBV7-9 and TRBJ2-6, the CDR3 gives the full variable domain: DTGVSQNPRHKITKRGQNVTFRCDPISEHNRLYWYRQTLGQGPEFLTYFQNEAQLEKSRLLSDRFSAERPKGSFSTLEIQRTEQGDSAMYLCASSPRRAPTGANVLTFGAGSRLTVL.

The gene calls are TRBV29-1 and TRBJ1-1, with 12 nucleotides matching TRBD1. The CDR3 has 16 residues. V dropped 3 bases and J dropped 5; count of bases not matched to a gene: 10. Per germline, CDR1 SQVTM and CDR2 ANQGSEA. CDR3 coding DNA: TGCAGCGTTGAGGATCCGGGACAGGGGGCGAGGACTGAAGCTTTCTTT. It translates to CSVEDPGQGARTEAFF. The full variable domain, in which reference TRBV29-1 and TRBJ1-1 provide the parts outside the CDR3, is SAVISQKPSRDICQRGTSLTIQCQVDSQVTMMFWYRQQPGQSLTLIATANQGSEATYESGFVIDKFPISRPNLTFSTLTVSNMSPEDSSIYLCSVEDPGQGARTEAFFGQGTRLTVV.

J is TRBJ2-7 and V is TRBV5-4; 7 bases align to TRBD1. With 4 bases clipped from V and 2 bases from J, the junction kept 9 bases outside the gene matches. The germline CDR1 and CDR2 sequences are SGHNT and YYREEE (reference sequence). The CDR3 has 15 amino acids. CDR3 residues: CASSTQGGVTYEQYF. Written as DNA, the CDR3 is TGTGCCAGCAGCACACAAGGGGGCGTTACCTACGAGCAGTACTTC.

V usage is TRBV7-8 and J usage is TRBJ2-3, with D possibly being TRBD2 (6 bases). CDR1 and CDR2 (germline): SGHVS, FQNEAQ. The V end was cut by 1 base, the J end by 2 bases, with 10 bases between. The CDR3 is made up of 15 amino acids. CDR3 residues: CASSLDAGSTDTQYF. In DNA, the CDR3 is TGTGCCAGCAGCTTAGATGCGGGGTCCACAGATACGCAGTATTTT.

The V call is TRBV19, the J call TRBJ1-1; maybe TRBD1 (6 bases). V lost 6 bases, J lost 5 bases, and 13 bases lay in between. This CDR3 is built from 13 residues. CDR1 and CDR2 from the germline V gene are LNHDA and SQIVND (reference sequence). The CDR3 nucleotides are TGTGCCAGTAGGGACAGATTCTTGACTGAAGCTTTCTTT. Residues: CASRDRFLTEAFF.

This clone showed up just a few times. In DNA form, the CDR3 reads TGTGCCAGCAGGGCATCTGGGGCCAACGTCCTGACTTTC. Protein product: CASRASGANVLTF. The rearrangement uses TRBV6-5 and TRBJ2-6, with D hard to call. The CDR3 has 13 residues. Germline CDR1 and CDR2: MNHEY and SVGAGI. V was trimmed by 6 bases and J by 1 base, leaving 4 bases between them.

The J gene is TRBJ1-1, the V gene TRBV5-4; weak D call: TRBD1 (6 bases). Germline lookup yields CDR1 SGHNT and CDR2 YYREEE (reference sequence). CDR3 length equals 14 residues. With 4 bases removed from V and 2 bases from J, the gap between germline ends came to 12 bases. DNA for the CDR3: TGTGCCAGCAGCCCGGACAGTTTCAACACTGAAGCTTTCTTT. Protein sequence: CASSPDSFNTEAFF.

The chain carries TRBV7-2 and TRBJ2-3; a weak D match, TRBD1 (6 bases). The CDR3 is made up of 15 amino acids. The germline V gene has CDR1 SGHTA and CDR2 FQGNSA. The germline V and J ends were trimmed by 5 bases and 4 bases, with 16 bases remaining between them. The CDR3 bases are TGTGCCAGCAGCGACCAGGGTGGGGGCGCAGATACGCAGTATTTT. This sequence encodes CASSDQGGGADTQYF.

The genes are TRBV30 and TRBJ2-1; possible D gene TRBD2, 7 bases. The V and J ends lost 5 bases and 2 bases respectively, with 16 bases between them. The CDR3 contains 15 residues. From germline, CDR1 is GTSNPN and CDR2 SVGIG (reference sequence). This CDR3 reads CAWSRWGGAYNEQFF. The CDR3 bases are TGTGCCTGGTCCCGTTGGGGGGGCGCCTACAATGAGCAGTTCTTC. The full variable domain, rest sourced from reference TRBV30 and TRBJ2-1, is SQTIHQWPATLVQPVGSPLSLECTVEGTSNPNLYWYRQAAGRGLQLLFYSVGIGQISSEVPQNLSASRPQDRQFILSSKKLLLSDSGFYLCAWSRWGGAYNEQFFGPGTRLTVL.

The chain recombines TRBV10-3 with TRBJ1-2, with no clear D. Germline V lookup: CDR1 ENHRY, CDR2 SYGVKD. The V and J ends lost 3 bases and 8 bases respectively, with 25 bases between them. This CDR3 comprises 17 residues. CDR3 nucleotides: TGTGCCATCAGTGACTCCCCAAAGGCAGCGTATCCGGGAGGCTACACCTTC. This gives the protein CAISDSPKAAYPGGYTF.

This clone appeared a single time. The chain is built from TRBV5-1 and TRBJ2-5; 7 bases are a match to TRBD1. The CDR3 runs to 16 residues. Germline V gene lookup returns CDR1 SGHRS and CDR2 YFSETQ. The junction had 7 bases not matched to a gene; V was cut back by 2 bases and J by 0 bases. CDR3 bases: TGCGCCAGCAGCTTATCCCCAGGGGGACACCAAGAGACCCAGTACTTC. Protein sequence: CASSLSPGGHQETQYF.

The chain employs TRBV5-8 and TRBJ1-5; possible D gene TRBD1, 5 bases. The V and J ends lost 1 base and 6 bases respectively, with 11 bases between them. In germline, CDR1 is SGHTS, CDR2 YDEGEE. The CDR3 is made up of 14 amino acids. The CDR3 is CASSLRQGPQPQHF. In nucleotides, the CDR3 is TGTGCCAGCAGCTTGAGGCAGGGCCCTCAGCCCCAGCATTTT.

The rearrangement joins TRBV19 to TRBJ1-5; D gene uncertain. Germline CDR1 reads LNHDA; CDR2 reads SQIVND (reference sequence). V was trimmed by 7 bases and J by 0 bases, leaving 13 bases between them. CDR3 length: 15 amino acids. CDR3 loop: CASISRPNSNQPQHF. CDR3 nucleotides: TGTGCCAGTATTTCTAGACCTAATAGCAATCAGCCCCAGCATTTT.

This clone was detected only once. Here the CDR3 reads CASSRGTSGSNNGETQYF. The CDR3 DNA reads TGCGCCAGCAGCCGAGGGACTAGCGGGAGCAACAACGGGGAGACCCAGTACTTC. The genes are TRBV4-1 and TRBJ2-5; 14 positions agree with TRBD2. This CDR3 is 18 amino acids long. Germline lookup yields CDR1 MGHRA and CDR2 YSYEKL. The J segment lost 5 bases and the V segment lost 4 bases, leaving 12 bases of the junction unmatched.